Included here is one T cell receptor beta chain sequence, with context. Sequenced by immunoSEQ multiplex PCR; TCRdb stores in-frame clones only, minus some. The sample carries 65,000 to 95,000 clones, 85% to 95% recorded once. This entry comes from a study of T cell changes during pregnancy in multiple sclerosis. This material consisted of peripheral blood, taken after pregnancy. The sequence derives from a female donor in good health, enrolled as a control in a pregnancy study.

For the CDR3, the DNA is TGTGCCAGCAGTTCCTTCCCCTTGGGGGGAAGTGAAGCTTTCTTT. The encoded protein is CASSSFPLGGSEAFF. V usage is TRBV6-5 and J usage is TRBJ1-1, with a possible D match to TRBD1 (5 bases). V was shortened by 4 bases and J by 7 bases, with 19 bases between the two germline ends. The CDR3 is made up of 15 amino acids. CDR1 and CDR2 from the germline V gene are MNHEY and SVGAGI.